Listed below are T cell receptor beta chains from one sample, sequenced in a study of T-cell reconstitution after alpha-beta-depleted transplantation in children. TCRdb passed the PCR reads through MiXCR, listing each CDR3 protein once. The data hold about 250,000 distinct CDR3 sequences, with under 30% observed a single time. The sample here was PBMCs, mostly from graft donor cells, taken 360 days after TCRalphabeta/CD19-depleted stem cell transplant. These receptors originate from a female patient between 2 and 15 years old who had a stem cell transplant for congenital amegakaryocytic thrombocytopenia, so the T cells may come from the graft donor. Each CDR3 is given with its conserved first and last residue. The D gene is left open where the match is weak. Only part of the rows carry a size: once, few, many, or a class if the clone is expanded.

clone size	V gene	D gene	J gene	CDR3 DNA	CDR3 protein
.	TRBV7-2	.	TRBJ2-5	TGTGCCAGCAGCCACCGGGGGCGGGACCAAGAGACCCAGTACTTC	CASSHRGRDQETQYF
few	TRBV4-2	.	TRBJ2-7	TGTGCCAGCAGCCAAGATCAAGTCAGAAACTACGAGCAGTACTTC	CASSQDQVRNYEQYF
few	TRBV10-3	.	TRBJ2-3	TGTGCCACCCGCGAGGAACCAGATACGCAGTATTTT	CATREEPDTQYF
.	TRBV15	.	TRBJ2-3	TGTGCCACCAGCAGAGTAGGAGGGAACACAGATACGCAGTATTTT	CATSRVGGNTDTQYF
.	TRBV3-1	.	TRBJ1-5	TGTGCCAGCAGCCCCCGGGGCCTCAATCAGCCCCAGCATTTT	CASSPRGLNQPQHF
few	TRBV2	TRBD1	TRBJ1-3	TGTGCCAGCAGTAGACAGGGCTTCTCTGGAAACACCATATATTTT	CASSRQGFSGNTIYF
few	TRBV28	.	TRBJ2-7	TGTGCCAGCCAAGGGGGGTTTGCCTACGAGCAGTACTTC	CASQGGFAYEQYF
few	TRBV6-4	TRBD1	TRBJ2-2	TGTGCCAGCAGAGGACAGGAACCGACCGGGGAGCTGTTTTTT	CASRGQEPTGELFF
few	TRBV11-2	.	TRBJ2-2	TGTGCCAGCAGCTATTTCGCCGGGGAGCTGTTTTTT	CASSYFAGELFF
few	TRBV21-1	.	TRBJ1-3	TGTGCCAGCAGCAAAGGACAGGAGGGTGAAAACACCATATATTTT	CASSKGQEGENTIYF
few	TRBV3-1	.	TRBJ1-2	TGTGCCAGCAGCCAAGAAGAGGGGGGAGGCTACACCTTC	CASSQEEGGGYTF
.	TRBV29-1	TRBD2	TRBJ2-5	TGCAGCGTTGACCGGGGGGGCGGGCCGGAGACCCAGTACTTC	CSVDRGGGPETQYF
.	TRBV9	TRBD1	TRBJ1-1	TGTGCCAGCAGCGCCATCCTACCGACAGGGGACACTGAAGCTTTCTTT	CASSAILPTGDTEAFF
.	TRBV5-5	TRBD2	TRBJ2-1	TGTGCCAGCAGGGAGCGGGAGTCATACAATGAGCAGTTCTTC	CASRERESYNEQFF
.	TRBV10-3	.	TRBJ1-4	TGTGCCATCAGTGTTGTGGCTAATGAAAAACTGTTTTTT	CAISVVANEKLFF
.	TRBV9	TRBD1	TRBJ2-7	TGTGCCAGCAGCCCAACGCACAGGGGAAGCGAGCAGTACTTC	CASSPTHRGSEQYF
.	TRBV4-1	TRBD1	TRBJ1-5	TGCGCCAGCAGTCGAACAGGGGGCGGCAATCAGCCCCAGCATTTT	CASSRTGGGNQPQHF
once	TRBV20-1	TRBD2	TRBJ2-5	TGCAGTGCTAGAGCGCGGTTGAGCCTAGCGGGGAGCCAAGAGACCCAGTACTTC	CSARARLSLAGSQETQYF
.	TRBV12-3/TRBV12-4	.	TRBJ2-3	TGTGCCAGCAGTTCTGGGGGGGATACGCAGTATTTT	CASSSGGDTQYF
few	TRBV10-3	.	TRBJ2-1	TGTGCCATCAGTGAGTCGCTCACCCAGGGCGATGAGCAGTTCTTC	CAISESLTQGDEQFF
.	TRBV11-2	TRBD2	TRBJ2-1	TGTGCCAGCAGCCGAAAACTAGCGGGGGCCTACAATGAGCAGTTCTTC	CASSRKLAGAYNEQFF
few	TRBV20-1	.	TRBJ2-7	TGCAGTGCGAAAGGGGAATTCGGATCCTACGAGCAGTACTTC	CSAKGEFGSYEQYF
.	TRBV4-1	.	TRBJ1-1	TGCGCCAGCAGCCAAGTTGGTCCACATATGAACACTGAAGCTTTCTTT	CASSQVGPHMNTEAFF
few	TRBV28	.	TRBJ2-7	TGTGCCACCTCAGAAGTCACCTACGAGCAGTACTTC	CATSEVTYEQYF
.	TRBV24-1	.	TRBJ1-1	TGTGCCACCAGTGTGGGAACTGAAGCTTTCTTT	CATSVGTEAFF
few	TRBV12-3/TRBV12-4	TRBD1	TRBJ2-1	TGTGCCAGCAGTTTTTCGCCTCCTCGACAGGGGGCGGATGAGCAGTTCTTC	CASSFSPPRQGADEQFF
.	TRBV2	.	TRBJ2-5	TGTGCCAGCTCTCGGACAGCTTCTCAAGAGACCCAGTACTTC	CASSRTASQETQYF
.	TRBV7-7	.	TRBJ2-1	TGTGCCAGCAGCTTGGCCGACTCTGCGAATGAGCAGTTCTTC	CASSLADSANEQFF
.	TRBV28	TRBD1	TRBJ1-5	TGTGCCAGCAGTTCGGACAGGGGGCATCGTCAGCCCCAGCATTTT	CASSSDRGHRQPQHF
many	TRBV10-3	.	TRBJ2-4	TGTGCCACCCGTGGGGGGGGCGGTGAAAACATTCAGTACTTC	CATRGGGGENIQYF
few	TRBV12-3/TRBV12-4	.	TRBJ1-4	TGTGCCAGCAGCCGCGAATCAACTAATGAAAAACTGTTTTTT	CASSRESTNEKLFF
many	TRBV12-3/TRBV12-4	TRBD1	TRBJ2-7	TGTGCCAGCAGTACCGGGACAGGGGGCTCCTACGAGCAGTACTTC	CASSTGTGGSYEQYF
.	TRBV15	TRBD1	TRBJ2-1	TGTGCCACCAGCAGAGCCTTCCGGACAGGGGGGAACACTGAGCAGTTCTTC	CATSRAFRTGGNTEQFF
.	TRBV3-1	.	TRBJ2-1	TGTGCCAGCAGCCAAGTATCTGACTACCCCTACAATGAGCAGTTCTTC	CASSQVSDYPYNEQFF
few	TRBV3-1	.	TRBJ2-5	TGTGCCAGCAGCCAAGACCTGTCACAGGAGGAGACCCAGTACTTC	CASSQDLSQEETQYF
few	TRBV20-1	.	TRBJ1-6	TGCAGTGCTAGAAGGCAGGTTGATTCACCCCTCCACTTT	CSARRQVDSPLHF
.	TRBV28	TRBD1	TRBJ2-7	TGTGCCAGCAGTCCGTCCGGGACAGGGAGACACGAGCAGTACTTC	CASSPSGTGRHEQYF
.	TRBV24-1	.	TRBJ2-2	TGTGCCACCGCTGACAGGCCATCGAACACCGGGGAGCTGTTTTTT	CATADRPSNTGELFF
few	TRBV12-3/TRBV12-4	TRBD1	TRBJ1-1	TGTGCCAGCACAGGGGGCCTCACTGAAGCTTTCTTT	CASTGGLTEAFF
.	TRBV6-6	.	TRBJ2-5	TGTGCCAGCAGACACCAAAAAGAGACCCAGTACTTC	CASRHQKETQYF
few	TRBV4-1	TRBD1	TRBJ1-2	TGCGCCAGCAGCACTCAGGGGGGACTTAACTATGGCTACACCTTC	CASSTQGGLNYGYTF
.	TRBV20-1	TRBD2	TRBJ2-7	TGCAGTGCTAGAGTGCACGGGAGGGGATCCTACGAGCAGTACTTC	CSARVHGRGSYEQYF
.	TRBV12-3/TRBV12-4	.	TRBJ2-3	TGTGCCAGCGGCGAGAGCACAGATACGCAGTATTTT	CASGESTDTQYF
.	TRBV5-1	.	TRBJ2-2	TGCGCCAGCAGCTTCCCAGGTGACTACGCCGGGGAGCTGTTTTTT	CASSFPGDYAGELFF
few	TRBV5-1	.	TRBJ1-4	TGCGCCAGCAGCTTGGGTCGGGGGCCTAATGAAAAACTGTTTTTT	CASSLGRGPNEKLFF